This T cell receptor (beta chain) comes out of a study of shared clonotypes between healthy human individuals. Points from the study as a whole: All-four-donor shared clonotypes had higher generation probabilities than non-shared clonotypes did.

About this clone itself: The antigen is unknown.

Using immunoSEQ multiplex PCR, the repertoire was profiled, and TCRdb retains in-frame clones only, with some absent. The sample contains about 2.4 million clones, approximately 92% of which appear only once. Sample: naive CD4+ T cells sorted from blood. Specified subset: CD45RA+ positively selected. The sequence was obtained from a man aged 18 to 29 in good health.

The CDR3 region has the DNA TGTGCCTGGAGGGAAAGACAGGGTTCCTATAGCAATCAGCCCCAGCATTTT. This encodes CAWRERQGSYSNQPQHF. The J gene is TRBJ1-5, the V gene TRBV30; 7 positions match TRBD1. With V trimmed by 3 bases and J by 0 bases, 11 bases remained unmatched. CDR3 length: 17 amino acids. The germline V gene encodes CDR1 GTSNPN and CDR2 SVGIG (reference sequence).